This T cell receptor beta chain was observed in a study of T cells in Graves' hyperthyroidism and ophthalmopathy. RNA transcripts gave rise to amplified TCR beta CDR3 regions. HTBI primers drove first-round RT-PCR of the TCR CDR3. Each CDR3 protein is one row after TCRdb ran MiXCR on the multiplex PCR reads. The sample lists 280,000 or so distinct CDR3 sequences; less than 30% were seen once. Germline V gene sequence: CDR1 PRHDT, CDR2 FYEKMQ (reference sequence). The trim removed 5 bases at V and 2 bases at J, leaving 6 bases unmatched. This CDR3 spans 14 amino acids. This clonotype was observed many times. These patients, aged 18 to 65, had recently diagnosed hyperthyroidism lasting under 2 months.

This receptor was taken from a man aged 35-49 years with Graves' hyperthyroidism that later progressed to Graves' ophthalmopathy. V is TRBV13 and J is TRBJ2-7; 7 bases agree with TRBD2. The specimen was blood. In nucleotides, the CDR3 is TGTGCCAGCAGCCCGCCGGGAGGCCCCTACGAGCAGTACTTC. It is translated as CASSPPGGPYEQYF. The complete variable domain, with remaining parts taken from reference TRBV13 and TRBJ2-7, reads AAGVIQSPRHLIKEKRETATLKCYPIPRHDTVYWYQQGPGQDPQFLISFYEKMQSDKGSIPDRFSAQQFSDYHSELNMSSLELGDSALYFCASSPPGGPYEQYFGPGTRLTVT.